These 14 T cell receptor beta chains originate from one sample sequenced in a study of blood T cell repertoires in COVID-19. Using immunoSEQ multiplex PCR, the repertoire was profiled, and TCRdb retains in-frame clones only, with some absent. The repertoire includes 250,000 to 400,000 clones, 75% to 90% of them detected once, and 2.5% to 3.5% sits in the top ten. The sample consisted of peripheral blood. These receptors all come from a woman in her 30s with COVID-19, enrolled during active disease.

The gene calls are TRBV2 and TRBJ2-1; the D gene is possibly TRBD2 (6 bases). With 6 bases removed from V and 0 bases from J, the gap between germline ends came to 12 bases. The CDR3 loop spans 15 amino acids. In germline, CDR1 is SNHLY, CDR2 FYNNEI. The CDR3 nucleotides are TGTGCCAGCAGGGTTTCAGCGGGCTCCTACAATGAGCAGTTCTTC. Its translation is CASRVSAGSYNEQFF.

The chain combines TRBV9 with TRBJ1-5; 8 bases agree with TRBD1. Germline V gives CDR1 SGDLS, CDR2 YYNGEE. The CDR3 runs 15 residues. The J segment lost 4 bases and the V segment lost 0 bases, leaving 3 bases of the junction unmatched. The CDR3 sequence is CASSVGQGTNQPQHF. The CDR3 coding sequence is TGTGCCAGCAGCGTAGGACAGGGGACTAATCAGCCCCAGCATTTT.

This sequence joins TRBV27 and TRBJ1-1; D possibly corresponds to TRBD1 (6 bases). This CDR3 comprises 13 residues. The germline V gene has CDR1 MNHEY and CDR2 SMNVEV (reference sequence). Trimming left V 8 bases short and J 1 base short, with 11 bases between. This CDR3 is CASGLTGNTEAFF. In DNA form, the CDR3 reads TGTGCCAGCGGATTGACAGGGAACACTGAAGCTTTCTTT.

The rearrangement uses TRBV2 and TRBJ1-1; 7 bases line up with TRBD1. From germline, CDR1 is SNHLY and CDR2 FYNNEI. The ends lost 3 bases at V and 6 bases at J; junction bases unmatched: 10. CDR3 length equals 15 residues. In DNA, the CDR3 is TGTGCCAGCAGTGACGGGACAGCGAAGGGGGCTGAAGCTTTCTTT. Encoded protein: CASSDGTAKGAEAFF.

This chain links TRBV13 with TRBJ2-1; 10 nucleotides align to TRBD2. The CDR3 runs to 16 residues. The germline CDR1 and CDR2 sequences are PRHDT and FYEKMQ (reference sequence). The trim removed 6 bases at V and 4 bases at J, leaving 9 bases unmatched. The CDR3 is CASSLLAGSLYNEQFF. DNA for the CDR3: TGTGCCAGCAGTCTACTAGCGGGATCATTATACAATGAGCAGTTCTTC. The whole variable domain, filled in from reference TRBV13 and TRBJ2-1, reads AAGVIQSPRHLIKEKRETATLKCYPIPRHDTVYWYQQGPGQDPQFLISFYEKMQSDKGSIPDRFSAQQFSDYHSELNMSSLELGDSALYFCASSLLAGSLYNEQFFGPGTRLTVL.

The CDR3 coding sequence is TGTGCCAGCAGTCCGCCGGGACAGGGGGCTACTGGCTACACCTTC. Its translation: CASSPPGQGATGYTF. The chain joins TRBV6-5 to TRBJ1-2; 12 bases align to TRBD1. Trimming cost V 5 bases and J 7 bases; bases outside gene matches: 8. The CDR3 length is 15 residues. Germline CDR1 MNHEY, CDR2 SVGAGI.

This sequence joins TRBV25-1 and TRBJ1-1; D gene unclear. V lost 5 bases, J lost 1 base, and 8 bases lay in between. The CDR3 has 13 amino acids. CDR1 and CDR2 from the germline V gene are MGHDK and SYGVNS. In nucleotides, the CDR3 is TGTGCCAGCAGTCTCCACAAGAACACTGAAGCTTTCTTT. Residues: CASSLHKNTEAFF.

This clone was detected only once. The chain links TRBV7-2 to TRBJ2-7; D perhaps matches TRBD1 (5 bases). The CDR3 is 15 residues long. Between the trimmed V and J ends, which lost 1 base and 1 base, there was a span of 11 bases. Per the germline V gene, CDR1 is SGHTA and CDR2 is FQGNSA. Here the CDR3 reads CASSLGGARSYEQYF. The CDR3, as DNA: TGTGCCAGCAGCTTAGGTGGGGCAAGGTCCTACGAGCAGTACTTC. Full variable domain (missing parts from reference TRBV7-2 and TRBJ2-7): GAGVSQSPSNKVTEKGKDVELRCDPISGHTALYWYRQSLGQGLEFLIYFQGNSAPDKSGLPSDRFSAERTGGSVSTLTIQRTQQEDSAVYLCASSLGGARSYEQYFGPGTRLTVT.

The chain links TRBV5-1 to TRBJ1-1, with 12 bases lining up with TRBD1. J lost 8 bases, V lost 4 bases, and 12 bases had no gene match. CDR3 length equals 16 residues. CDR1 and CDR2 (germline): SGHRS, YFSETQ. As DNA, the CDR3 is TGCGCCAGCAGCATGGGGACAGGGGGCGCTTTGGCCGAAGCTTTCTTT. Its protein product is CASSMGTGGALAEAFF.

The chain links TRBV29-1 to TRBJ1-1, with a tentative D call TRBD1 (5 bases). With 2 bases removed from V and 5 bases from J, the gap between germline ends came to 12 bases. CDR3 size: 13 residues. Germline CDR1 is SQVTM and CDR2 is ANQGSEA. The CDR3 DNA reads as TGCAGCGTTGAATCAGGGCTAAAGACTGAAGCTTTCTTT. Protein: CSVESGLKTEAFF.

V gene TRBV6-5 combines with J gene TRBJ2-2; maybe TRBD2 (6 bases). V was trimmed by 5 bases and J by 2 bases, leaving 9 bases between them. CDR1 is MNHEY, CDR2 SVGAGI, per germline. The CDR3 sequence is 14 residues long. CDR3 protein: CASSRDFNTGELFF. CDR3 in DNA: TGTGCCAGCAGTCGGGACTTTAACACCGGGGAGCTGTTTTTT.

This clone was observed a single time. The rearrangement uses TRBV3-1 (or the pseudogene TRBV3-2) and TRBJ2-7; TRBD1 is a possible D gene (5 bases). The germline gives CDR1 LGHDT, CDR2 YNNKEL (reference sequence). The CDR3 covers 15 residues. V lost 2 bases and J 2 bases, leaving 13 bases between the germline ends. The CDR3 region is CASSQLGVGTYEQYF. The CDR3 nucleotides read TGTGCCAGCAGCCAATTAGGGGTCGGAACCTACGAGCAGTACTTC.

The chain is built from TRBV19 and TRBJ1-5; D may be TRBD1 (5 bases). Trimming removed 5 bases from V and 1 base from J, with 12 bases in between. Germline-derived CDR1 and CDR2 are LNHDA and SQIVND (reference sequence). CDR3 size: 15 residues. The CDR3 is CASSVPGMSNQPQHF. DNA of the CDR3: TGTGCCAGTAGTGTTCCAGGGATGAGCAATCAGCCCCAGCATTTT.

This clone has just one count. The chain combines TRBV27 with TRBJ1-4; 10 bases line up with TRBD1. CDR3 length equals 17 residues. Germline CDR1 and CDR2: MNHEY and SMNVEV (reference sequence). V dropped 8 bases and J dropped 1; count of bases not matched to a gene: 10. The CDR3 is CASGGTGVLLTNEKLFF. DNA of the CDR3: TGTGCCAGCGGGGGGACAGGGGTATTGTTAACTAATGAAAAACTGTTTTTT.